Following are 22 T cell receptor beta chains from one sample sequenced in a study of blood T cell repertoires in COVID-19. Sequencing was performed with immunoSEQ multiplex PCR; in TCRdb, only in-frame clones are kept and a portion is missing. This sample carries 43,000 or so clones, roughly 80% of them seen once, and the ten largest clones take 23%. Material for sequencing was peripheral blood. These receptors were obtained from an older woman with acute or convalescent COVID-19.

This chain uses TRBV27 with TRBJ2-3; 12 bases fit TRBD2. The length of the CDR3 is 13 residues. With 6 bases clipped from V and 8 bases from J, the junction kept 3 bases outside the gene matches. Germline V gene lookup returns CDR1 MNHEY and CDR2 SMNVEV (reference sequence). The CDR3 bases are TGTGCCAGCAGGGGACTAGCGGGCATTACGCAGTATTTT. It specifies CASRGLAGITQYF.

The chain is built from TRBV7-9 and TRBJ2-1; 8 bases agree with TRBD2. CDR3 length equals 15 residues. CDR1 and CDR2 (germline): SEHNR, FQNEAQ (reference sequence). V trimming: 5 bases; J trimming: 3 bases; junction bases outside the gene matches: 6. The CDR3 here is CASSHSLADYNEQFF. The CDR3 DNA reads TGTGCCAGCAGCCATTCACTAGCGGACTACAATGAGCAGTTCTTC. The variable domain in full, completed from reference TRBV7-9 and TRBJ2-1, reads DTGVSQNPRHKITKRGQNVTFRCDPISEHNRLYWYRQTLGQGPEFLTYFQNEAQLEKSRLLSDRFSAERPKGSFSTLEIQRTEQGDSAMYLCASSHSLADYNEQFFGPGTRLTVL.

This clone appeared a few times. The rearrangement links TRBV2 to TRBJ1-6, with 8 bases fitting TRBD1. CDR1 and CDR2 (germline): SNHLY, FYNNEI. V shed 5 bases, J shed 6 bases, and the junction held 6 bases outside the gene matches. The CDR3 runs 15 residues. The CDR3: CASSTGTGLNSPLHF. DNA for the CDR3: TGTGCCAGCAGTACCGGGACAGGACTTAATTCACCCCTCCACTTT. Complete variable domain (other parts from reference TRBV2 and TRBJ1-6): EPEVTQTPSHQVTQMGQEVILRCVPISNHLYFYWYRQILGQKVEFLVSFYNNEISEKSEIFDDQFSVERPDGSNFTLKIRSTKLEDSAMYFCASSTGTGLNSPLHFGNGTRLTVT.

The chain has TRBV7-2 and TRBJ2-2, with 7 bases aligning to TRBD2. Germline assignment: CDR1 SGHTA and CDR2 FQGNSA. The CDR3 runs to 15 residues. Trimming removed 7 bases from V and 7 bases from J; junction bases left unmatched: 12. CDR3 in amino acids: CASKGGYEFFGELFF. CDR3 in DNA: TGTGCCAGCAAGGGAGGGTACGAGTTTTTCGGGGAGCTGTTTTTT.

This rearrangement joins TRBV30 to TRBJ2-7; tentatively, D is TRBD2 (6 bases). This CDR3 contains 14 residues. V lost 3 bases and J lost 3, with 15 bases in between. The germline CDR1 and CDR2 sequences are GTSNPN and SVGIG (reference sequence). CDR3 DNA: TGTGCCTGGAGCGCAGGGTTGCGGGGCTACGAGCAGTACTTC. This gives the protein CAWSAGLRGYEQYF.

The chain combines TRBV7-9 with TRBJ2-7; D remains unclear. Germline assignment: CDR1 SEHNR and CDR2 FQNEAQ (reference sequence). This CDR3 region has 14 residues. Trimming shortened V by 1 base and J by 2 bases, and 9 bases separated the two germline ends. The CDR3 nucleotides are TGTGCCAGCAGCTTAGGAGGTCTGCCCTACGAGCAGTACTTC. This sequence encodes CASSLGGLPYEQYF. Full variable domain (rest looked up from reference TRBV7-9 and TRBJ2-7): DTGVSQNPRHKITKRGQNVTFRCDPISEHNRLYWYRQTLGQGPEFLTYFQNEAQLEKSRLLSDRFSAERPKGSFSTLEIQRTEQGDSAMYLCASSLGGLPYEQYFGPGTRLTVT.

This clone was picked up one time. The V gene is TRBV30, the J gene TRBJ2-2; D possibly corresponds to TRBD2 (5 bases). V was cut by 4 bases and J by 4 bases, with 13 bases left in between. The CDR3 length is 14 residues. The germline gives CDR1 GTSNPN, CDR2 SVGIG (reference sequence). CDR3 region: CAWTRSEVTGELFF. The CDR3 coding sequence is TGTGCCTGGACCCGGTCGGAGGTCACCGGGGAGCTGTTTTTT. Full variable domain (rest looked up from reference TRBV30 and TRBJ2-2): SQTIHQWPATLVQPVGSPLSLECTVEGTSNPNLYWYRQAAGRGLQLLFYSVGIGQISSEVPQNLSASRPQDRQFILSSKKLLLSDSGFYLCAWTRSEVTGELFFGEGSRLTVL.

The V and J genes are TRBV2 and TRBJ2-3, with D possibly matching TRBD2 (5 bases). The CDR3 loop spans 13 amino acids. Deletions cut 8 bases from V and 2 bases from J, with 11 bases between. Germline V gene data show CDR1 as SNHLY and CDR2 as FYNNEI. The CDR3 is CASGSGITDTQYF. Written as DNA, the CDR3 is TGTGCCAGCGGGTCCGGGATCACAGATACGCAGTATTTT.

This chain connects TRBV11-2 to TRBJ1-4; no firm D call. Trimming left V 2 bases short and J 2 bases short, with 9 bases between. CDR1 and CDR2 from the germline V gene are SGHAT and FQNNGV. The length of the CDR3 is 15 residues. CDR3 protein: CASSLSPGTNEKLFF. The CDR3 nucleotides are TGTGCCAGCAGCTTATCACCGGGGACTAATGAAAAACTGTTTTTT.

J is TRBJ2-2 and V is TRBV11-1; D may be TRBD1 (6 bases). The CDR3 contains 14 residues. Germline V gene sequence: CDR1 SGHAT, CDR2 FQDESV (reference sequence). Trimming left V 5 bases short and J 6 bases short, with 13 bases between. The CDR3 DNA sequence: TGTGCCAGCAGCCCACAGGGTTTCGCCGGGGAGCTGTTTTTT. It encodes CASSPQGFAGELFF.

The CDR3 nucleotides read TGCGCCAGCAGCTTGGAGGGGGTCACAGATACGCAGTATTTT. Residues: CASSLEGVTDTQYF. The V call is TRBV5-1, the J call TRBJ2-3, with D maybe TRBD1 (6 bases). Trimming shortened V by 0 bases and J by 2 bases, and 7 bases separated the two germline ends. Germline CDR1 SGHRS, CDR2 YFSETQ. CDR3 length: 14 amino acids.

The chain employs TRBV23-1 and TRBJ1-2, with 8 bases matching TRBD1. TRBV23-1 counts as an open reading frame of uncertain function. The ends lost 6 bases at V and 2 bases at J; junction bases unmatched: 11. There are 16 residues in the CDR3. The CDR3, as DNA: TGCGCCAGCAGGCTTTCCGGGACAGGATTAAACTATGGCTACACCTTC. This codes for CASRLSGTGLNYGYTF.

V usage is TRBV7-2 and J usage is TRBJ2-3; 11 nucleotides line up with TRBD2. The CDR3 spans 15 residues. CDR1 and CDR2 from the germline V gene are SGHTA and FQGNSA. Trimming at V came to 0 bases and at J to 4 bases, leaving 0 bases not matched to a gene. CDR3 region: CASSLASGGADTQYF. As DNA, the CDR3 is TGTGCCAGCAGCTTAGCTAGCGGGGGGGCAGATACGCAGTATTTT. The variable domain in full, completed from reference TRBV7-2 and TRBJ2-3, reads GAGVSQSPSNKVTEKGKDVELRCDPISGHTALYWYRQSLGQGLEFLIYFQGNSAPDKSGLPSDRFSAERTGGSVSTLTIQRTQQEDSAVYLCASSLASGGADTQYFGPGTRLTVL.

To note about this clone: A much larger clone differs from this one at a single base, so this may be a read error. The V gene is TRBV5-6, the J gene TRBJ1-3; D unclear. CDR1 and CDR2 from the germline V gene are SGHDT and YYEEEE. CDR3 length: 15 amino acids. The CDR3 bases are TGTGCCGGCAGCTTGTACCAGGTCTCTGGAAACACCATATATTTT. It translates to CAGSLYQVSGNTIYF.

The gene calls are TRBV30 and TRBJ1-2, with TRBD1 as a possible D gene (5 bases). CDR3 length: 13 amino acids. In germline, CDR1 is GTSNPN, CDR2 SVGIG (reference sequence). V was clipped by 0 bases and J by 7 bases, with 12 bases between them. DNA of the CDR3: TGTGCCTGGAGTGTGGGAGGGGCAGGTGGCTACACCTTC. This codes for CAWSVGGAGGYTF.

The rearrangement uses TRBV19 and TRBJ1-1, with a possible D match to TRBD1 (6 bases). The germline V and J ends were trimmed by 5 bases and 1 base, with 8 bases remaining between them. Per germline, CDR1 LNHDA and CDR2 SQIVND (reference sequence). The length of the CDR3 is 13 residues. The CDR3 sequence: CASSRQANTEAFF. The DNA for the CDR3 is TGTGCCAGTAGTCGACAGGCGAACACTGAAGCTTTCTTT.

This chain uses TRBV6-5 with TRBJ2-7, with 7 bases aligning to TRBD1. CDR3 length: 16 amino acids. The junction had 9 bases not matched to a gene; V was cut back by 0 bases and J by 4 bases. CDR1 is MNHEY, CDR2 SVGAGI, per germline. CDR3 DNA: TGTGCCAGCAGTTACTCTACTTCGGGACAGATATACGAGCAGTACTTC. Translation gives CASSYSTSGQIYEQYF.

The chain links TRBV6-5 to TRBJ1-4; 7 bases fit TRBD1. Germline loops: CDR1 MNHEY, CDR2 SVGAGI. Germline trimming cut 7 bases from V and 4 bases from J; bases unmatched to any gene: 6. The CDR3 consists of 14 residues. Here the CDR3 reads CASTRDSFNEKLFF. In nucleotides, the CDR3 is TGTGCCAGCACCAGGGACAGTTTTAATGAAAAACTGTTTTTT.

In DNA form, the CDR3 reads TGTGCCAGCAGCTTGGCCGGGGAACAGCCCCAGCATTTT. This encodes CASSLAGEQPQHF. This chain connects TRBV5-5 to TRBJ1-5; no reliable D call. The germline gives CDR1 SGHKS, CDR2 YYEKEE (reference sequence). Trimming removed 0 bases at V and 7 bases at J, with 8 bases between. This CDR3 is built from 13 residues.

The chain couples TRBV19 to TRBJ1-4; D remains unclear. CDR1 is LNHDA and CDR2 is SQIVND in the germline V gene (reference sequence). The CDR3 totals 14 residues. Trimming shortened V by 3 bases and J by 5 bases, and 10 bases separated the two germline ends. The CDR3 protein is CASSISGMNEKLFF. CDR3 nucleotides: TGTGCCAGTAGTATCTCCGGGATGAATGAAAAACTGTTTTTT.

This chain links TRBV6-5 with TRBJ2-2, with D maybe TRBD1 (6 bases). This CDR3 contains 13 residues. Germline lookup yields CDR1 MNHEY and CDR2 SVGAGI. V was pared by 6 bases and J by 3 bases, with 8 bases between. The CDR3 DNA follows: TGTGCCAGCAGGGACAGATACACCGGGGAGCTGTTTTTT. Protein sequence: CASRDRYTGELFF.

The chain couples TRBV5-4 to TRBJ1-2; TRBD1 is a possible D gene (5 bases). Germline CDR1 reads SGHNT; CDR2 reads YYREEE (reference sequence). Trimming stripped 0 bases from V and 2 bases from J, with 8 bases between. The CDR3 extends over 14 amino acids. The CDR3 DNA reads TGTGCCAGCAGCTTGGTTGACAGCAACTATGGCTACACCTTC. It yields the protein CASSLVDSNYGYTF. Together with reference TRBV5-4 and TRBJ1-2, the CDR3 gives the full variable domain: ETGVTQSPTHLIKTRGQQVTLRCSSQSGHNTVSWYQQALGQGPQFIFQYYREEENGRGNFPPRFSGLQFPNYSSELNVNALELDDSALYLCASSLVDSNYGYTFGSGTRLTVV.